Its frequency marks the clone carrying this TCR beta chain as medium-sized. Its antigen remains unidentified. This specimen belongs to a study of CXCR3-negative and CXCR3-positive naive CD8 T cells. Study context: The dataset comprises some 130 million TRB reads in total, with about 1.5 +/- 0.3 million reads per library.

Each TRB cDNA library was prepared by 5' RACE (with UMI labels). TCRdb reprocessed the 5' RACE reads and stores each CDR3 protein as one record, lacking DNA. This table holds 6,900 or so distinct CDR3 sequences. CD45RO-CCR7+CD27+CD95- defined naive CD8+ T cells. Study results and limitations: With respect to TRBV-TRBJ usage, naive CXCR3-negative and CXCR3-positive cells were similar; memory differed. Hydrophobicity of TRB CDR3s was greater in CXCR3-positive naive cells than in CXCR3-negative naive cells.

There are 17 residues in the CDR3. The clonotype comes from a human donor in good health. Some clones in this sample may be carry-over from other donors' samples. The sequenced sample consisted of naive CXCR3+ CD8+ T cells from blood. This sample's subset: CD45RO-CCR7+CD27+CD95- naive CD8+ T cells expressing CXCR3 (TNR3+). The rearrangement uses TRBV21-1 and TRBJ1-6; the TRBD1 assignment by TCRdb is unverifiable without DNA. TRBV21-1 constitutes a pseudogene. The CDR3 sequence is CASSTSCGQGLSSPLHF.